This TCR beta chain was documented in a study of T cell responses to AZD1222 COVID-19 vaccine. Study-level points and caveats: The study sampled repertoires only after the peak T cell response. Donors were mostly white British, more females; clonal diversity possibly underestimated.

The germline CDR1 and CDR2 sequences are SGHVS and FNYEAQ. The CDR3 consists of 18 residues. Trimming took 7 bases from V and 0 from J; bases not matched to a gene: 12. The table came from immunoSEQ multiplex PCR; TCRdb's copy has only in-frame clones and leaves some out. The table records 250,000 to 300,000 clones, around 92% of them present only once. This clone was seen a single time. Its antigen is not identified. Source: peripheral blood, taken 28 days after the second AZD1222 dose. This chain links TRBV7-6 with TRBJ2-7, with TRBD2 matching 13 bases. This receptor was identified in an adult who received the AZD1222 COVID-19 vaccine. The CDR3 nucleotides are TGTGCCAGCACCGCAACTAGCGGGAGGGCCTGGAGCTCCTACGAGCAGTACTTC. Amino acids: CASTATSGRAWSSYEQYF.